The present T cell receptor beta chain was sequenced within a study of cytomegalovirus exposure and HLA in healthy donors. Overall study results and limits: The study assumed roughly uniform donor sequencing depth for presence/absence analyses. The authors listed about 170 TCR beta chains as cytomegalovirus-associated. Researchers reported in a later analysis that a missense DCLRE1C variant was tied to TCR beta V- and J-gene trimming.

As regards this clone: Its specificity is not known.

This CDR3 has 16 amino acids. Germline CDR1 SGHVS, CDR2 FQNEAQ. Trimming cost V 4 bases and J 7 bases; bases outside gene matches: 12. PCR involved 60 Vbeta and 13 Jbeta primers. The protocol was immunoSEQ multiplex PCR, while the TCRdb copy is restricted to in-frame clones and leaves out a portion. The specimen's table records roughly 100,000 clones. The donors (healthy individuals) were bone marrow donors. This chain links TRBV7-8 with TRBJ2-1; 8 bases map to TRBD2. The source material was PBMCs. The receptor's source is a man between 35 and 55 years old in good health and CMV-seronegative. Here the CDR3 DNA reads TGTGCCAGCAGCTCCCATCCCGGGGGGGGTGGAAATGAGCAGTTCTTC. Its protein is CASSSHPGGGGNEQFF.